A selection of T cell receptor beta chains follows, all from one sample in a study of blood T cell repertoires in COVID-19. TCRdb's table, derived via immunoSEQ multiplex PCR, lists solely in-frame clones and lacks some. The table shows about 480,000 clones, with roughly nine tenths occurring only once. Sequenced sample: PBMCs or T cells enriched from blood (not recorded which). The receptors stem from a woman aged 55-70 years who had recovered from COVID-19. The CDR3 runs from the conserved cysteine through the conserved F or W. D genes are given only for firm matches. Not every row has a clone size; where given, it reads once, few, many or a size class.

clone size | J gene | V gene | D gene | CDR3 DNA | CDR3 protein
. | TRBJ2-3 | TRBV2 | . | TGTGCCAGCAGTGTTTGGTTGGAGAGCACAGATACGCAGTATTTT | CASSVWLESTDTQYF
. | TRBJ1-2 | TRBV5-6 | . | TGTGCCAGCAGCCCGGTAGTCTCCTATGGCTACACCTTC | CASSPVVSYGYTF
. | TRBJ2-3 | TRBV12-3/TRBV12-4 | TRBD2 | TGTGCCAGCATCCGGGAGGGGGCAGATACGCAGTATTTT | CASIREGADTQYF
. | TRBJ1-2 | TRBV5-1 | . | TGCGCCAGCCGAGATGAGGGGGTTTCTAACACCTTC | CASRDEGVSNTF
. | TRBJ2-1 | TRBV7-9 | . | TGTGCCAGCATCTCCCGCCGGGGGAAGGGTGTTAGCAATGAGCAGTTCTTC | CASISRRGKGVSNEQFF
. | TRBJ2-3 | TRBV24-1 | . | TGTGCCACCAGTGAGGCGGGGGCGGCAGATACGCAGTATTTT | CATSEAGAADTQYF
. | TRBJ2-6 | TRBV5-6 | . | TGTGCCAGCAGCTTGGCCCTTCCGACAGTCTCTGGGGCCAACGTCCTGACTTTC | CASSLALPTVSGANVLTF
. | TRBJ1-4 | TRBV7-9 | . | TGTGCCAGCAGCTTTTCCTCTGCTAATGAAAAACTGTTTTTT | CASSFSSANEKLFF
. | TRBJ2-2 | TRBV9 | TRBD2 | TGTGCCAGCAGCGTCTTGGGACTAGCGGGGGGCGGCGGGGAGCTGTTTTTT | CASSVLGLAGGGGELFF
. | TRBJ2-2 | TRBV24-1 | TRBD1 | TGTGCCACTGGACAGGGGGGAACCGGGGAGCTGTTTTTT | CATGQGGTGELFF
. | TRBJ1-6 | TRBV5-1 | TRBD1 | TGCGCCAGCAGCTTAACCGGGACAGGGACCTCCTATAATTCACCCCTCCACTTT | CASSLTGTGTSYNSPLHF
. | TRBJ1-2 | TRBV21-1 | . | TGTGCCAGCAGTCGCGGACAGGGGGCGGGCTACACCTTC | CASSRGQGAGYTF
. | TRBJ2-5 | TRBV28 | TRBD1 | TGTGCCAGCAATGCCCGACCCCGGACAGGCCACCAAGAGACCCAGTACTTC | CASNARPRTGHQETQYF
. | TRBJ2-2 | TRBV5-1 | TRBD2 | TGCGCCAGCAGCGAGACTAGCTCCACCGGGGAGCTGTTTTTT | CASSETSSTGELFF
. | TRBJ1-6 | TRBV19 | . | TGTGCCAGTAGGGGTCAGGGAGGATCACCCCTCCACTTT | CASRGQGGSPLHF
. | TRBJ2-3 | TRBV9 | . | TGTGCCAGCAGCGTAGGACAAGCAGATACGCAGTATTTT | CASSVGQADTQYF
. | TRBJ2-4 | TRBV19 | TRBD1 | TGTGCCAGTAGTAAACAGACAGGGGATCTGAACATTCAGTACTTC | CASSKQTGDLNIQYF
. | TRBJ2-7 | TRBV7-9 | . | TGTGCCAGCAGCTTAGGAGTGTTTTACGAGCAGTACTTC | CASSLGVFYEQYF
. | TRBJ2-7 | TRBV2 | TRBD1 | TGTGCCAGCAGTGTATGGGACAGAACCTACGAGCAGTACTTC | CASSVWDRTYEQYF
. | TRBJ1-4 | TRBV19 | . | TGTGCCAGTAGCCCCTCCGGGGCAACTAATGAAAAACTGTTTTTT | CASSPSGATNEKLFF
. | TRBJ1-1 | TRBV4-1 | . | TGCGCCAGCAGCCAAGGCGGGCGGGATACTGAAGCTTTCTTT | CASSQGGRDTEAFF
. | TRBJ1-5 | TRBV10-3 | TRBD1 | TGTGCCATCAGTGATGGGGGAGACAGGGCCCAGCCCCAGCATTTT | CAISDGGDRAQPQHF
. | TRBJ2-5 | TRBV30 | . | TGTGCCTGGAGCAGGGTACAGATAGACGAGACCCAGTACTTC | CAWSRVQIDETQYF
. | TRBJ1-4 | TRBV7-9 | TRBD1 | TGTGCCAGCAGCCCCGGACAGGCAACTAATGAAAAACTGTTTTTT | CASSPGQATNEKLFF
. | TRBJ1-5 | TRBV2 | . | TGTGCCAGCAGTACCGGACAGAATCAGCCCCAGCATTTT | CASSTGQNQPQHF
. | TRBJ2-2 | TRBV4-1 | TRBD1 | TGCGCCAGCAGCCAAGATCTGCTTGCACAGGGGATTAAGGGCGGGGAGCTGTTTTTT | CASSQDLLAQGIKGGELFF
. | TRBJ1-5 | TRBV4-1 | TRBD1 | TGCGCCAGCAGCCCCTGGATTCGTCTCGGGACAGGGGTAAACCAGCCCCAGCATTTT | CASSPWIRLGTGVNQPQHF
. | TRBJ2-5 | TRBV9 | TRBD1 | TGTGCCAGCAGCGTAGGACAGGGCAGAGAGTACCAGACCGAGACCCAGTACTTC | CASSVGQGREYQTETQYF
. | TRBJ2-6 | TRBV18 | TRBD1 | TGTGCCAGCTCACCCCAGGGGGCGCGGGGGGCCAACGTCCTGACTTTC | CASSPQGARGANVLTF
. | TRBJ2-1 | TRBV12-3/TRBV12-4 | TRBD2 | TGTGCCAGCAGTCGGACTAGGAATGAGCAGTTCTTC | CASSRTRNEQFF
. | TRBJ2-3 | TRBV9 | TRBD1 | TGTGCCAGCAGCAGGGGGCTTAGCACAGATACGCAGTATTTT | CASSRGLSTDTQYF
. | TRBJ1-1 | TRBV6-5 | . | TGTGCCAGCAGTTACGGCTCAGGTTGGGCCACTGAAGCTTTCTTT | CASSYGSGWATEAFF
. | TRBJ1-6 | TRBV4-1 | . | TGCGCCAGCAGGAGGACCAATAGCGGATCACCCCTCCACTTT | CASRRTNSGSPLHF
. | TRBJ2-5 | TRBV12-5 | . | TGTGCTAGTGGTTTGGTATCTCATTCGGGTTACGGCGAGACCCAGTACTTC | CASGLVSHSGYGETQYF
. | TRBJ2-6 | TRBV25-1 | . | TGTGCCAGCAGTGAATTAGGAACAGGGCCTGGGGCCAACGTCCTGACTTTC | CASSELGTGPGANVLTF
few | TRBJ2-7 | TRBV6-5 | TRBD1 | TGTGCCAGCAGCCTAGACAGGGGGCGAAATAAGGAGTACTTC | CASSLDRGRNKEYF
once | TRBJ1-4 | TRBV5-1 | . | TGCGCCAGCAGACCGACAGGCGGTGGTGAAAAACTGTTTTTT | CASRPTGGGEKLFF
. | TRBJ2-1 | TRBV12-3/TRBV12-4 | . | TGTGCCAGCACCCACAGGGGAGGTGAGCAGTTCTTC | CASTHRGGEQFF
. | TRBJ1-1 | TRBV29-1 | TRBD1 | TGCAGCGTTACAGGGGGACATGAAGCTTTCTTT | CSVTGGHEAFF
. | TRBJ2-1 | TRBV27 | TRBD2 | TGTGCCAGCAGCCTAGCGGGGTCCTACAATGAGCAGTTCTTC | CASSLAGSYNEQFF
. | TRBJ1-1 | TRBV27 | . | TGTGCCAGCAGTTTATCCGGGGCGGGGGGGGCTGAAGCTTTCTTT | CASSLSGAGGAEAFF
. | TRBJ2-3 | TRBV29-1 | . | TGCAGCGTTGGGAGGGACGATACGCAGTATTTT | CSVGRDDTQYF
. | TRBJ2-1 | TRBV5-1 | . | TGCGCCAGCAGCTCTGGACTGAGCTCCTACAATGAGCAGTTCTTC | CASSSGLSSYNEQFF
. | TRBJ2-2 | TRBV9 | . | TGTGCCAGCAGCCCAGGCCGGGGCACCGGGGAGCTGTTTTTT | CASSPGRGTGELFF
few | TRBJ2-1 | TRBV3-1/TRBV3-2 | TRBD2 | TGTGCCAGCAGCCAAGTTAGCGGGGGACCCTACAATGAGCAGTTCTTC | CASSQVSGGPYNEQFF
. | TRBJ1-5 | TRBV27 | . | TGTGCCAGCAGTCCACTGTCTTTTCCCGCGGGGGGACAGCCCCAGCATTTT | CASSPLSFPAGGQPQHF
. | TRBJ2-1 | TRBV5-1 | TRBD2 | TGCGCCAGCAGCGGGGGCGCTGCGGGGGGAAACGTTGAGCAGTTCTTC | CASSGGAAGGNVEQFF
once | TRBJ2-7 | TRBV6-5 | . | TGTGCCAGCAGGGTCGACAGTAGCCTCTCCTACGAGCAGTACTTC | CASRVDSSLSYEQYF
. | TRBJ2-3 | TRBV5-1 | . | TGCGCCAGCAGCTTTGGAGGGGGCGACACAGATACGCAGTATTTT | CASSFGGGDTDTQYF
. | TRBJ1-6 | TRBV27 | TRBD1 | TGTGCCAGCAGAGACCGGGAAAGGACAGGGGATCCCTATAATTCACCCCTCCACTTT | CASRDRERTGDPYNSPLHF
few | TRBJ2-2 | TRBV7-9 | TRBD1 | TGTGCCAGCAGCTTAGAGGGGGGACAGGGGACCACCGGGGAGCTGTTTTTT | CASSLEGGQGTTGELFF
few | TRBJ1-5 | TRBV6-6 | . | TGTGCCAGCAAAGGGGGAGACAATCAGCCCCAGCATTTT | CASKGGDNQPQHF
. | TRBJ2-1 | TRBV27 | TRBD1 | TGTGCCAGCAGTTTTCCGGGGACAGGGGGTATCGATGAGCAGTTCTTC | CASSFPGTGGIDEQFF
few | TRBJ1-2 | TRBV30 | . | TGTGCCTGGAGCCCAATCCTTAGGGACTTGGGCTACACCTTC | CAWSPILRDLGYTF
once | TRBJ2-3 | TRBV12-5 | . | TGTGCTAGTGCCCTGGGGGGGGCGCCGGATACGCAGTATTTT | CASALGGAPDTQYF